This entry lists 9 T cell receptor beta chains sequenced from one sample in a study of CD8 T cells in acute hepatitis C reinfection. Time point: naive CD8 control sorted from an acute-time-point sample. Libraries were prepared by immunoSEQ multiplex PCR; TCRdb keeps only in-frame clonotypes and omits some of them. The sample has over 30,000 clones; roughly 85% are singletons. Material: naive CD8+ T cells from PBMCs. The receptors originated from a woman under 30 who spontaneously cleared hepatitis C infection.

The CDR3 DNA follows: TGTGCTAGTGACTGGGACAGGGGGCTTGGGGGCACTGAAGCTTTCTTT. The encoded protein is CASDWDRGLGGTEAFF. The chain uses TRBV12-5 and TRBJ1-1; the match to TRBD1 covers 12 bases. CDR1 LGHNT and CDR2 FRNRAP come from the germline V gene. The ends lost 7 bases at V and 4 bases at J; junction bases unmatched: 10. The CDR3 loop spans 16 amino acids.

The rearrangement links TRBV9 to TRBJ2-7; D is tentatively TRBD1 or TRBD2 (5 bases each). V was pared by 3 bases and J by 2 bases, with 12 bases between. This CDR3 is built from 14 residues. Germline V CDR1 and CDR2: SGDLS, YYNGEE. CDR3 sequence (DNA): TGTGCCAGCAGCGCCGACGGGGCCACCTACGAGCAGTACTTC. It codes for CASSADGATYEQYF.

The rearrangement links TRBV7-6 to TRBJ2-1; perhaps TRBD2 as D (5 bases). The CDR3 is made up of 13 amino acids. Trimming removed 3 bases at V and 8 bases at J, with 11 bases between. CDR1 is SGHVS and CDR2 is FNYEAQ in the germline V gene. CDR3 coding DNA: TGTGCCAGCAGCTTTAGGGAGACGGATGAGCAGTTCTTC. As protein: CASSFRETDEQFF.

This clone appeared once. The chain employs TRBV9 and TRBJ2-1; 9 bases align to TRBD2. CDR1 and CDR2 (germline): SGDLS, YYNGEE. This CDR3 contains 12 residues. Unmatched junction bases numbered 7, after V lost 3 bases and J lost 15 bases. The CDR3 spells CASSGVSGRLFF. For the CDR3, the DNA is TGTGCCAGCAGCGGGGTTAGCGGGAGACTGTTCTTC.

The chain links TRBV27 to TRBJ1-1; a weak D match, TRBD1 (5 bases). Trimming cost V 7 bases and J 7 bases, with 16 bases left between them. The CDR3 spans 13 residues. From germline, CDR1 is MNHEY and CDR2 SMNVEV (reference sequence). The CDR3, as DNA: TGTGCCAGCACCCGCATGGGGAGGGGTGAAGCTTTCTTT. Protein: CASTRMGRGEAFF.

The chain joins TRBV4-1 to TRBJ2-7; 8 bases align to TRBD1. Germline V lookup: CDR1 MGHRA, CDR2 YSYEKL. V was pared by 5 bases and J by 2 bases, with 2 bases of the junction left unmatched. This CDR3 comprises 13 residues. CDR3 in amino acids: CASSGTGPYEQYF. DNA of the CDR3: TGCGCCAGCAGCGGGACAGGACCCTACGAGCAGTACTTC.

The gene calls are TRBV27 and TRBJ2-5; 10 bases line up with TRBD2. The CDR3 is 17 residues long. The germline V gene encodes CDR1 MNHEY and CDR2 SMNVEV (reference sequence). V was pared by 0 bases and J by 1 base, with 5 bases of the junction left unmatched. The CDR3 loop reads CASSLSTSGALQETQYF. The DNA for the CDR3 is TGTGCCAGCAGTTTATCTACTAGCGGGGCCCTCCAAGAGACCCAGTACTTC.

V gene TRBV6-1 combines with J gene TRBJ2-2, with 14 bases lining up with TRBD2. The junction had 5 bases not matched to a gene; V was cut back by 7 bases and J by 7 bases. Germline CDR1 MNHNS, CDR2 SASEGT. The CDR3 loop spans 15 amino acids. CDR3 nucleotides: TGTGCCAGCAAGGGACTAGCGGGAGTGAGCGGGGAGCTGTTTTTT. It translates to CASKGLAGVSGELFF.

This chain links TRBV11-2 with TRBJ2-7, with D hard to call. Germline lookup yields CDR1 SGHAT and CDR2 FQNNGV. The V end was cut by 5 bases, the J end by 3 bases, with 17 bases between. The CDR3 runs 15 residues. Here the CDR3 DNA reads TGTGCCAGCAGCCCACAATTGGCTATTCTCTACGAGCAGTACTTC. The encoded protein is CASSPQLAILYEQYF.